A single sample gave rise to the 9 T cell receptor beta chains below, sequenced in a study of cytomegalovirus exposure and HLA in healthy donors. The PCR made use of 60 Vbeta and 13 Jbeta primers. TCRdb keeps only in-frame clones here, not all; method: immunoSEQ multiplex PCR. This repertoire comprises 100,000 to 150,000 clones; its ten largest clones make up 3.6%. Sequenced sample: PBMCs. The receptors were gathered from a young man in good health and CMV-seronegative.

The rearrangement joins TRBV6-5 to TRBJ1-4, with D possibly matching TRBD1 (6 bases). Deletions cut 10 bases from V and 5 bases from J, with 14 bases between. This CDR3 is 13 amino acids long. Germline CDR1 and CDR2: MNHEY and SVGAGI. In DNA form, the CDR3 reads TGTGCCACCTCGAGGGGGAAGAATGAAAAACTGTTTTTT. Protein sequence: CATSRGKNEKLFF.

The chain joins TRBV9 to TRBJ2-7; D is perhaps TRBD2 (6 bases). Between the trimmed V and J ends, which lost 5 bases and 3 bases, there was a span of 15 bases. The germline gives CDR1 SGDLS, CDR2 YYNGEE. The CDR3 totals 14 residues. CDR3 DNA: TGTGCCAGCAGTCTCGGGACGGGAGTCTACGAGCAGTACTTC. The encoded protein is CASSLGTGVYEQYF.

J is TRBJ2-7 and V is TRBV2; D remains ambiguous. V gave up 7 bases and J gave up 0 bases, with 10 bases separating them. The CDR3 covers 13 residues. Per the germline V gene, CDR1 is SNHLY and CDR2 is FYNNEI. The DNA for the CDR3 is TGTGCCAGCACTTCCCAGGTCTCCTACGAGCAGTACTTC. This translates into CASTSQVSYEQYF.

The chain uses TRBV15 and TRBJ2-1, with D possibly matching TRBD1 (6 bases). The CDR3 runs to 17 residues. Per the germline V gene, CDR1 is LNHNV and CDR2 is YYDKDF (reference sequence). The ends were cut back, 5 bases at V and 7 bases at J, with 24 bases in the middle. The CDR3 bases are TGTGCCACCAGCGGGAGTTCCGGGAAAACAGGGAGAAATGAGCAGTTCTTC. Amino acid sequence: CATSGSSGKTGRNEQFF.

The CDR3 DNA reads as TGTGCCAGTACCGCTCGACAGGGTCGAAATCAGCCCCAGCATTTT. Residues: CASTARQGRNQPQHF. J is TRBJ1-5 and V is TRBV19; 7 positions agree with TRBD1. The CDR3 is 15 amino acids. After removal of 7 bases from V and 4 bases from J, the junction contained 10 bases not matched to a gene. Looked up from germline, CDR1 is LNHDA and CDR2 is SQIVND (reference sequence).

The chain uses TRBV7-9 and TRBJ2-1; 8 nucleotides align to TRBD2. The CDR3 runs 14 residues. Germline V CDR1 and CDR2: SEHNR, FQNEAQ (reference sequence). V was clipped by 5 bases and J by 2 bases; unmatched bases: 2. For the CDR3, the DNA is TGTGCCAGCAGCCGGGGGGGGGCCTACAATGAGCAGTTCTTC. Translation: CASSRGGAYNEQFF.

The J gene is TRBJ2-1, the V gene TRBV28; 7 nucleotides align to TRBD1. After removal of 5 bases from V and 6 bases from J, the junction contained 7 bases not matched to a gene. In germline, CDR1 is MDHEN, CDR2 SYDVKM. This CDR3 spans 14 amino acids. This CDR3 reads CASSLITGVNEQFF. Written as DNA, the CDR3 is TGTGCCAGCAGTCTTATTACAGGGGTCAATGAGCAGTTCTTC. Filled out from reference TRBV28 and TRBJ2-1, the complete variable domain reads DVKVTQSSRYLVKRTGEKVFLECVQDMDHENMFWYRQDPGLGLRLIYFSYDVKMKEKGDIPEGYSVSREKKERFSLILESASTNQTSMYLCASSLITGVNEQFFGPGTRLTVL.

The chain combines TRBV7-2 with TRBJ2-5; D unresolved. The CDR3 length is 15 residues. Trimming took 1 base from V and 4 from J, leaving 13 bases between them. Germline lookup yields CDR1 SGHTA and CDR2 FQGNSA. The CDR3 loop reads CASSLGIPRSETQYF. CDR3 DNA: TGTGCCAGCAGCTTAGGAATCCCCAGATCAGAGACCCAGTACTTC. Complete variable domain (other parts from reference TRBV7-2 and TRBJ2-5): GAGVSQSPSNKVTEKGKDVELRCDPISGHTALYWYRQSLGQGLEFLIYFQGNSAPDKSGLPSDRFSAERTGGSVSTLTIQRTQQEDSAVYLCASSLGIPRSETQYFGPGTRLLVL.

CDR3 DNA sequence: TGTGCCAGCTCACCACTGACAGGGTTAGGCACCGGGGAGCTGTTTTTT. This encodes CASSPLTGLGTGELFF. The V gene is TRBV18, the J gene TRBJ2-2; 7 nucleotides align to TRBD1. Germline trimming cut 1 base from V and 4 bases from J; bases unmatched to any gene: 6. The CDR3 runs to 16 residues. Germline V gene sequence: CDR1 KGHSH, CDR2 LQKENI.